Listed below are T cell receptor beta chains from one sample, sequenced in a study of CD8 T cells in Susac syndrome. TCRdb used MiXCR to reprocess the immunoSEQ multiplex PCR reads, holding one entry per CDR3 protein. The repertoire has about 210,000 distinct CDR3 sequences, around 96% of them found once; the top ten carry around 0.099%. Sequencing input: CD4+ T cells from PBMCs. These TCRs come from a human donor with multiple sclerosis. The CDR3 runs from the conserved cysteine through the conserved F or W. Fields, in order: V gene, clone size, D gene, J gene, CDR3 DNA, CDR3 protein. D genes are given only for firm matches. Where a row states a size, it is once, few, many or the class of an expanded clone; other rows omit it.

TRBV5-6,once,.,TRBJ2-3,TGTGCCAGCAGAACCTGGACAGCTAGGGCAGATACGCAGTATTTT,CASRTWTARADTQYF
TRBV3-1,.,.,TRBJ1-5,TGTGCCAGCAGCCAAGATAGGCGAATCGCTGCCAGAGGGCCCAATCAGCCCCAGCATTTT,CASSQDRRIAARGPNQPQHF
TRBV9,.,TRBD1,TRBJ2-3,TGTGCCAGCAGCGGAGGACAGGGCACAGATACGCAGTATTTT,CASSGGQGTDTQYF
TRBV6-4,.,TRBD2,TRBJ2-7,TGTGCCAGCACCCGAGGGGCTAGCGGGACGTCCTACGAGCAGTACTTC,CASTRGASGTSYEQYF
TRBV11-2,once,.,TRBJ1-2,TGTGCCAGCAGAAGGTCGTGGGGCTACACCTTC,CASRRSWGYTF
TRBV29-1,.,.,TRBJ2-5,TGCAGCACCAATAGGGGTCGAATAGAGACCCAGTACTTC,CSTNRGRIETQYF
TRBV6-2/TRBV6-3,.,TRBD1,TRBJ2-1,TGTGCCAGCAGTGCGACAGGGGGCGCCTACAATGAGCAGTTCTTC,CASSATGGAYNEQFF
TRBV29-1,.,.,TRBJ1-2,TGCAGCGTCGGAGGGAACTATGGCTACACCTTC,CSVGGNYGYTF
TRBV7-8,.,TRBD1,TRBJ2-1,TGTGCCAGCAGCTTCGGACAGGGGGCTAGGGAGCAGTTCTTC,CASSFGQGAREQFF
TRBV5-1,.,TRBD2,TRBJ2-3,TGCGCCAGCAGCACCGGGACTAGCCCAGATACGCAGTATTTT,CASSTGTSPDTQYF
TRBV20-1,.,.,TRBJ1-2,TGCAGTGCTAGAGACAGGGTTAACTATGGCTACACCTTC,CSARDRVNYGYTF
TRBV20-1,.,TRBD1,TRBJ2-3,TGCAGTGCTACCAAACCGACAGGGAACACAGATACGCAGTATTTT,CSATKPTGNTDTQYF
TRBV27,.,TRBD2,TRBJ2-5,TGTGCCAGCAGTACGGGACTAGCGGACCAAGAGACCCAGTACTTC,CASSTGLADQETQYF
TRBV10-3,.,.,TRBJ2-7,TGTGCCATCAGGATCGGACAGTCCTACGAGCAGTACTTC,CAIRIGQSYEQYF
TRBV5-1,.,TRBD2,TRBJ2-7,TGCGCCAGCAGCTCCCCGGGACTAGCGGTCTACGAGCAGTACTTC,CASSSPGLAVYEQYF
TRBV9,.,.,TRBJ1-1,TGTGCCAGCAGCCTATCCCCCGACGTCCGTGTCACTGAAGCTTTCTTT,CASSLSPDVRVTEAFF
TRBV9,.,.,TRBJ1-2,TGTGCCAGCAGCCCGGGAGGGACCCTAAGAATCTCCACCTTC,CASSPGGTLRISTF
TRBV24-1,.,.,TRBJ2-2,TGTGCCACCAGTGCCCAAAGTGGGCGCGGGGAGCTGTTTTTT,CATSAQSGRGELFF
TRBV10-3,.,.,TRBJ2-5,TGTGCCACCAGTATTTTGATCGGAGAGACCCAGTACTTC,CATSILIGETQYF
TRBV3-1,once,.,TRBJ2-6,TGTGCCAGCAGCCTCCGAATCTCTGGGGCCAACGTCCTGACTTTC,CASSLRISGANVLTF
TRBV27,.,.,TRBJ1-2,TGTGCCAGCAGTACGACAGCTCTGGCTAACTATGGCTACACCTTC,CASSTTALANYGYTF
TRBV10-3,.,.,TRBJ2-1,TGTGCCATCAGGGAGACTAGTCCCTACAATGAGCAGTTCTTC,CAIRETSPYNEQFF
TRBV6-6,.,.,TRBJ2-2,TGTGCCAGCAGGCCACCGATGGCCGGGGAGCTGTTTTTT,CASRPPMAGELFF
TRBV6-1,.,TRBD2,TRBJ2-1,TGTGCCAGCGCCGGCGGGAGGGCCAGCGACAATGAGCAGTTCTTC,CASAGGRASDNEQFF
TRBV7-9,once,.,TRBJ2-3,TGTGCCAGCAGCTTATCGGTCGGGGGAGGCGATACGCAGTATTTT,CASSLSVGGGDTQYF
TRBV7-9,.,.,TRBJ1-1,TGTGCCAGCAGCGGAGGATCTGAAGCTTTCTTT,CASSGGSEAFF
TRBV14,.,.,TRBJ2-7,TGTGCCAGCAGCTACAGACAGACTTCCTACGAGCAGTACTTC,CASSYRQTSYEQYF
TRBV6-1,few,.,TRBJ2-7,TGTGCCAGCAGTCGACAGGTCTACGAGCAGTACTTC,CASSRQVYEQYF
TRBV15,.,.,TRBJ2-3,TGTGCCACCAGCAGCAGGAGGGGCCAGTACACAGATACGCAGTATTTT,CATSSRRGQYTDTQYF
TRBV6-5,.,TRBD1,TRBJ2-7,TGTGCCAGCAGTTACTTTGACAGGGAGATAAAGGAGCAGTACTTC,CASSYFDREIKEQYF
TRBV29-1,.,TRBD1,TRBJ2-7,TGCAGCGTTGGCAGGGACAGGGGGGGCGAGCAGTACTTC,CSVGRDRGGEQYF
TRBV14,.,.,TRBJ1-2,TGTGCCAGCAGCCAGGGGTTGCGCGGCTACACCTTC,CASSQGLRGYTF
TRBV7-9,.,TRBD1,TRBJ1-2,TGTGCCAGCAGCTTAGGAAGACAGGGGGCGAGTGGCTACACCTTC,CASSLGRQGASGYTF
TRBV7-2,.,.,TRBJ2-3,TGTGCCAGCAGCTACGGACCCGACACAGATACGCAGTATTTT,CASSYGPDTDTQYF
TRBV11-3,.,TRBD2,TRBJ2-1,TGTGCCAGCAGTCGGCGGGGGGGCCACAATGAGCAGTTCTTC,CASSRRGGHNEQFF
TRBV2,few,TRBD2,TRBJ2-7,TGTGCCAGCTCATCCGGGACTAGCGGTAACTACGAGCAGTACTTC,CASSSGTSGNYEQYF
TRBV7-3,.,.,TRBJ1-5,TGTGCCAGCAGCTTAAATGAGTTTCAGCCCCAGCATTTT,CASSLNEFQPQHF
TRBV3-1,once,.,TRBJ1-1,TGTGCCAGCAGCCAAGTGAAGAACACTGAAGCTTTCTTT,CASSQVKNTEAFF
TRBV12-3/TRBV12-4,.,TRBD1,TRBJ1-5,TGTGCCAGCAGTCCCAACAGGGGTAGGAGCAATCAGCCCCAGCATTTT,CASSPNRGRSNQPQHF
TRBV5-4,once,.,TRBJ1-6,TGTGCCAGCAGCGAGCGGCAGCACTATAATTCACCCCTCCACTTT,CASSERQHYNSPLHF